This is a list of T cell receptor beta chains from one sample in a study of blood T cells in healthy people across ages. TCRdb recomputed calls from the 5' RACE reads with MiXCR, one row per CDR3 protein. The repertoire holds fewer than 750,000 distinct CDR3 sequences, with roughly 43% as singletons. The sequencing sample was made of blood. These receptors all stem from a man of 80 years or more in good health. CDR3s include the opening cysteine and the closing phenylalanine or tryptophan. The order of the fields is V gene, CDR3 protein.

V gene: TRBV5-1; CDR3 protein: CASSPGTEGNFNYGYTF
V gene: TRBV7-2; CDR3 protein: CAGSVAGHQPQHF
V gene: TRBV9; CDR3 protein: CASSSPGDPLVWETQYF
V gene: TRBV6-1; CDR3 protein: CASQTGFGSYEQYF
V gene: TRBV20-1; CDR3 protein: CSASGYSRAANTGELFF
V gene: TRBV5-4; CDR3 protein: CASSRTVGSPIGATQYF
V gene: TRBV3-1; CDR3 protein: CASSLTSSGESYEQYF
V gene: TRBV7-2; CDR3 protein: CASSGAERGGYNEQFF
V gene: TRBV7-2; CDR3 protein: CASSFQAGPETQYF
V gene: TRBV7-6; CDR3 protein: CASSLAAGGGETQYF
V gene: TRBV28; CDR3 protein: CASANSRGTGFANEKLFF
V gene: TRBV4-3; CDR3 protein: CASSQASGARYEQYF
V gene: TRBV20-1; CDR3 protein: CSAQRGSTDTQYF
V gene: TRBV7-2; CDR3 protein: CASSLASPSAMYEQYF
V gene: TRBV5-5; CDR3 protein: CASRRTSVAGETQYF
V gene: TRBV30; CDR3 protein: CAWSTTDTQYF
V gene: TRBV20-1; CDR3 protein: CSALDRGNNQPQHF
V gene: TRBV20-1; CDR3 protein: CSASRGFGNQPQHF
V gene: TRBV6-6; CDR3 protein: CASRRTDHNTEAFF
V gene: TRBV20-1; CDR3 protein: CSARSGGGVTDTQYF
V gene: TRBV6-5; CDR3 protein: CASRAAGGFDEQYF
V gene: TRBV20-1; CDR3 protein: CSAREAANTGELFF
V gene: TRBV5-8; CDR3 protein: CASSLGRGKAFF
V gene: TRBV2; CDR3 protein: CASSVRTGESEQFF
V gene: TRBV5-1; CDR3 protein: CASSLGRTGNTEAFF
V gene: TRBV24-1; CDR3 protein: CATSDRRDRGVSNQPQHF
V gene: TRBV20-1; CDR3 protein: CSAQGSNEQFF
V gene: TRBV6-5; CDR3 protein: CASSLAGLNYNEQFF